Sequencing of this TCR beta chain was carried out in a study of blood T cell repertoires in COVID-19. Overall study: T cells, B-cell-depleted T cells, or PBMCs supplied cDNA or gDNA.

This clone was seen only once. This CDR3 is 15 amino acids long. V lost 1 base, J lost 4 bases, and 4 bases stayed unmatched. Germline V CDR1 and CDR2: SGHVS, FNYEAQ. Using immunoSEQ multiplex PCR, the repertoire was profiled, and TCRdb retains in-frame clones only, with some absent. The profile covers about 300,000 clones, with nearly 90% appearing a single time and less than 3% taken by the ten largest. The clonotype originates from a woman in her 50s who had been exposed to COVID-19. Sequenced: PBMCs or T cells enriched from blood (not recorded which). The chain couples TRBV7-6 to TRBJ2-7; 10 nucleotides align to TRBD1. CDR3 in amino acids: CASSLEDRGGYEQYF. CDR3 bases: TGTGCCAGCAGCTTAGAGGACAGGGGGGGGTACGAGCAGTACTTC.